Below, 22 T cell receptor beta chains from the same sample are listed, as sequenced in a study of regulatory T cells in long-lasting Graves disease. According to the study, TCR beta libraries were built with iRepertoire HTBI primers and CDR3-region Arm-PCR. TCRdb reanalysed the multiplex PCR reads using MiXCR and keeps one entry per CDR3 protein. Found here are a few hundred thousand distinct CDR3 sequences, roughly 12% of them singletons; the top ten hold about 19%. The time point denotes: newly diagnosed GD, antithyroid drugs for less than 3 months. Following extraction of RNA from PBMCs, that RNA was used to make the TCR library. The same sample was also studied in work on T cells in Graves' hyperthyroidism and ophthalmopathy.

The specimen comprised peripheral blood mononuclear cells (PBMCs), sampled at new diagnosis, from a patient treated with antithyroid drugs. These receptors were collected from a woman aged 18-29 years with Graves disease.

This clonotype came up many times. V usage is TRBV12-3 or TRBV12-4 and J usage is TRBJ1-2; the D gene is possibly TRBD1 (5 bases). V was trimmed by 4 bases and J by 7 bases, leaving 10 bases between them. The CDR3 length is 12 residues. In nucleotides, the CDR3 is TGTGCCAGCAGTTACGGGGGAATTGGCTACACCTTC. This gives the protein CASSYGGIGYTF.

This clonotype was recorded many times. The chain has TRBV6-1 and TRBJ2-7; D assignment may be TRBD1 or TRBD2 (6 bases each). From germline, CDR1 is MNHNS and CDR2 SASEGT. The V and J ends lost 6 bases and 3 bases respectively, with 15 bases between them. This CDR3 region has 14 residues. The CDR3 sequence is CASSSAGGSYEQYF. The CDR3 region has the DNA TGTGCCAGCAGCTCGGCCGGGGGCAGCTACGAGCAGTACTTC.

This clonotype appeared many times. This rearrangement joins TRBV27 to TRBJ2-7, with 11 bases matching TRBD2. Germline loops: CDR1 MNHEY, CDR2 SMNVEV (reference sequence). CDR3 length equals 15 residues. V shed 1 base, J shed 6 bases, and the junction held 5 bases outside the gene matches. The CDR3 region has the DNA TGTGCCAGCAGTTTATTCCTAGCGGGAGGATCCGAGCAGTACTTC. Its protein product is CASSLFLAGGSEQYF.

This clonotype was counted a few times. V usage is TRBV6-1 and J usage is TRBJ1-2; tentatively, D is TRBD1 (6 bases). The V end was cut by 6 bases, the J end by 2 bases, with 16 bases between. Germline V gene sequence: CDR1 MNHNS, CDR2 SASEGT. This CDR3 comprises 15 residues. CDR3 region: CASSGLGGTNYGYTF. As DNA, the CDR3 is TGTGCCAGCAGCGGATTAGGTGGGACAAACTATGGCTACACCTTC.

This clonotype was detected ten times or more. The rearrangement joins TRBV4-2 to TRBJ2-3; 9 nucleotides align to TRBD2. Losses at the gene ends were 1 base for V and 3 bases for J; bases not matched to a gene: 5. Germline CDR1 reads LGHNA; CDR2 reads YNFKEQ. The CDR3 is made up of 16 amino acids. Here the CDR3 DNA reads TGTGCCAGCAGCCAAGGCCCGGCGGGGGGGACAGATACGCAGTATTTT. Residues: CASSQGPAGGTDTQYF.

This clonotype has a count of ten or more. The rearrangement uses TRBV7-2 and TRBJ2-1, with TRBD2 matching 10 bases. V lost 5 bases, J lost 5 bases, and 12 bases stayed unmatched. Germline V gives CDR1 SGHTA, CDR2 FQGNSA. The CDR3 spans 17 residues. The CDR3: CASSPRDGSGGNNEQFF. The CDR3 DNA follows: TGTGCCAGCAGCCCCAGGGATGGTAGCGGGGGGAACAATGAGCAGTTCTTC.

The chain couples TRBV9 to TRBJ2-7; D uncertain. Germline lookup yields CDR1 SGDLS and CDR2 YYNGEE. This CDR3 comprises 13 residues. With 1 base removed from V and 4 bases from J, the gap between germline ends came to 9 bases. In DNA, the CDR3 is TGTGCCAGCAGCGTAAGTAGTGGGTACGAGCAGTACTTC. Translating it yields CASSVSSGYEQYF.

This clonotype came up many times. This chain links TRBV6-1 with TRBJ2-7; the D call may be TRBD1 or TRBD2 (5 bases each). Germline loops: CDR1 MNHNS, CDR2 SASEGT. V gave up 4 bases and J gave up 0 bases, with 16 bases separating them. The CDR3 covers 16 residues. The CDR3 DNA is TGTGCCAGCAGTGTGGCCCAGGGACGGGTCTCCTACGAGCAGTACGTC. It translates to CASSVAQGRVSYEQYV.

This clonotype was detected ten times or more. V usage is TRBV11-2 and J usage is TRBJ1-2, with a possible D match to TRBD1 (6 bases). This CDR3 has 15 amino acids. CDR1 is SGHAT, CDR2 FQNNGV, per germline. Trimming removed 3 bases at V and 8 bases at J, with 19 bases between. CDR3 sequence (DNA): TGTGCCAGCAGCTTCAACAGGGTCTCAAGAGTCGGCTACACCTTC. It is translated as CASSFNRVSRVGYTF.

This clonotype was seen only a few times. V and J are TRBV6-5 and TRBJ2-5; tentative D call: TRBD2 (6 bases). Trimming removed 0 bases at V and 6 bases at J, with 23 bases between. CDR3 length: 18 residues. Germline V gene data show CDR1 as MNHEY and CDR2 as SVGAGI. CDR3 DNA sequence: TGTGCCAGCAGTTACTCGAGTTTACGGGAGAGGGGTTTGAAGACCCAGTACTTC. This translates into CASSYSSLRERGLKTQYF.

At least ten counts were recorded for this clonotype. V is TRBV11-2 and J is TRBJ1-2; D gene unclear. V shed 4 bases and J shed 4 bases, with 16 bases lying between them. The V gene's germline CDR1 is SGHAT and CDR2 FQNNGV. This CDR3 region has 15 residues. The CDR3 loop is CASSSWAGSSYGYTF. For the CDR3, the DNA is TGTGCCAGCAGCTCGTGGGCAGGCTCATCCTATGGCTACACCTTC.

This clonotype has a handful of counts. The chain employs TRBV6-4 and TRBJ2-1, with TRBD2 identical over 15 bases. The germline V gene has CDR1 MRHNA and CDR2 SNTAGT. This CDR3 comprises 14 residues. Trimming took 2 bases from V and 10 from J; bases not matched to a gene: 0. CDR3 nucleotide sequence: TGTGCCAGCAGTGACGGGACTAGCGGGAGGGAGCAGTTCTTC. Its protein product is CASSDGTSGREQFF.

This clonotype was observed at least ten times. The rearrangement uses TRBV2 and TRBJ1-2; D is ambiguous. This CDR3 has 12 amino acids. V lost 9 bases to trimming and J lost 6 bases, with 14 bases between them. Germline CDR1 SNHLY, CDR2 FYNNEI. In DNA form, the CDR3 reads TGTGCCAGTGTATTACGGGAAAATGGCTACACCTTC. Protein product: CASVLRENGYTF.

This clonotype came up many times. The J gene is TRBJ2-1, the V gene TRBV7-9, with D uncertain. The CDR3 is made up of 17 amino acids. CDR1 is SEHNR, CDR2 FQNEAQ, per germline (reference sequence). V was cut by 2 bases and J by 9 bases, with 23 bases left in between. In DNA form, the CDR3 reads TGTGCCAGCAGCTTATCGGGTCCTGGGGAATCGTGGGGTGAGCAGTTCTTC. Encoded protein: CASSLSGPGESWGEQFF. Full variable domain (outside the CDR3, taken from reference TRBV7-9 and TRBJ2-1): DTGVSQNPRHKITKRGQNVTFRCDPISEHNRLYWYRQTLGQGPEFLTYFQNEAQLEKSRLLSDRFSAERPKGSFSTLEIQRTEQGDSAMYLCASSLSGPGESWGEQFFGPGTRLTVL.

This clonotype came up many times. The J gene is TRBJ2-1, the V gene TRBV28; possibly TRBD1 or TRBD2 for D (5 bases each). This CDR3 comprises 13 residues. V gave up 4 bases and J gave up 5 bases, with 9 bases separating them. Germline CDR1 MDHEN, CDR2 SYDVKM. The chain's CDR3 is CASSSGTHNEQFF. In nucleotides, the CDR3 is TGTGCCAGCAGTTCCGGGACCCACAATGAGCAGTTCTTC.

The chain carries TRBV25-1 and TRBJ2-5; TRBD1 is a possible D gene (6 bases). The CDR3 consists of 16 residues. Germline CDR1 is MGHDK and CDR2 is SYGVNS. V shed 3 bases and J shed 0 bases, with 14 bases lying between them. The CDR3 loop reads CASSDLTGEYQETQYF. CDR3 DNA: TGTGCCAGCAGTGATCTGACAGGCGAGTACCAAGAGACCCAGTACTTC.

This clonotype was picked up many times. The chain is built from TRBV7-8 and TRBJ1-6; a possible D gene is TRBD1 (5 bases). This CDR3 contains 16 residues. CDR1 and CDR2 (germline): SGHVS, FQNEAQ. Between the trimmed V and J ends, which lost 5 bases and 7 bases, there was a span of 18 bases. CDR3 sequence: CASSTRRGGGNSPLHF. The CDR3 DNA reads as TGTGCCAGCAGCACCCGTCGGGGGGGTGGCAATTCACCCCTCCACTTT.

In this sample, this clonotype turned up many times. This sequence joins TRBV10-3 and TRBJ2-2, with D uncertain. Germline V CDR1 and CDR2: ENHRY, SYGVKD. Between the trimmed V and J ends, which lost 5 bases and 5 bases, there was a span of 6 bases. The CDR3 extends over 12 amino acids. For the CDR3, the DNA is TGTGCCATCAGTAAAGGGACCGGGGAGCTGTTTTTT. It encodes CAISKGTGELFF.

This clonotype was seen ten or more times. The chain has TRBV7-9 and TRBJ1-4; D remains unclear. Trimming removed 1 base at V and 8 bases at J, with 14 bases between. Germline V lookup: CDR1 SEHNR, CDR2 FQNEAQ (reference sequence). The CDR3 contains 15 residues. CDR3 amino acids: CASSLDAVYGEKLFF. CDR3 bases: TGTGCCAGCAGCTTAGACGCTGTCTACGGGGAAAAACTGTTTTTT.

This clonotype has at least ten counts. This chain connects TRBV12-3 or TRBV12-4 to TRBJ1-5, with no clear D. Trimming removed 4 bases from V and 1 base from J, with 11 bases in between. CDR3 length: 15 amino acids. For the CDR3, the DNA is TGTGCCAGCAGTTCGTTAGGGTGGAGCAATCAGCCCCAGCATTTT. As protein: CASSSLGWSNQPQHF.

This clonotype was seen many times. The chain employs TRBV6-1 and TRBJ2-3; the D gene could be TRBD1 or TRBD2 (6 bases each). This CDR3 comprises 14 residues. Trimming removed 8 bases from V and 2 bases from J, with 14 bases in between. Germline loops: CDR1 MNHNS, CDR2 SASEGT. This CDR3 is CASARGTLTDTQYF. In DNA, the CDR3 is TGTGCCAGCGCAAGGGGGACTCTCACAGATACGCAGTATTTT.

This chain connects TRBV7-2 to TRBJ2-2; D not certain. Germline CDR1 reads SGHTA; CDR2 reads FQGNSA. Trimming shortened V by 2 bases and J by 11 bases, and 9 bases separated the two germline ends. This CDR3 has 12 amino acids. This chain's CDR3 is CASSLIGLELFF. The CDR3 nucleotides are TGTGCCAGCAGCTTAATCGGGCTCGAGCTGTTTTTT. The full variable domain, rest sourced from reference TRBV7-2 and TRBJ2-2, is GAGVSQSPSNKVTEKGKDVELRCDPISGHTALYWYRQSLGQGLEFLIYFQGNSAPDKSGLPSDRFSAERTGGSVSTLTIQRTQQEDSAVYLCASSLIGLELFFGEGSRLTVL.